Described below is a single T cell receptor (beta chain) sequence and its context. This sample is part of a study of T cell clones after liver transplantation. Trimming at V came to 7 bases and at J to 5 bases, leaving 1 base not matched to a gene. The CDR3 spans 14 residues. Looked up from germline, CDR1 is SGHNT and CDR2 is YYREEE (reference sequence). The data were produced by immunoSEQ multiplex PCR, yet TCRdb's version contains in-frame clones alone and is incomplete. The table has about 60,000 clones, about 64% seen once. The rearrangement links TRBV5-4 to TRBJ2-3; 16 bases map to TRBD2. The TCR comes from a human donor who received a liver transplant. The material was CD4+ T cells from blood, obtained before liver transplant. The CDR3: CASGTSGGGDTQYF. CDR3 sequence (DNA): TGTGCCAGCGGGACTAGCGGGGGGGGAGATACGCAGTATTTT. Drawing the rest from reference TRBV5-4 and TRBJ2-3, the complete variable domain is ETGVTQSPTHLIKTRGQQVTLRCSSQSGHNTVSWYQQALGQGPQFIFQYYREEENGRGNFPPRFSGLQFPNYSSELNVNALELDDSALYLCASGTSGGGDTQYFGPGTRLTVL.